The rows below give T cell receptor beta chains drawn from one sample of a study of OX40 agonist ivuxolimab in advanced cancers. TCRdb's copy holds only in-frame clones and misses some; the assay was immunoSEQ multiplex PCR. Of around 21,000 clones listed, roughly 80% are singletons. This specimen consisted of CD4+ or CD8+ T cells sorted from blood, obtained in a trial of the OX40 agonist ivuxolimab. The receptors were gathered from an adult with an advanced solid tumor such as melanoma, head and neck, liver or kidney cancer. Each CDR3 is given with its conserved first and last residue. A D gene is named only where the DNA matches it firmly. The size of a clone is reported for some rows only, either as once, few or many, or as a class for expanded clones.

. | TRBJ2-2 | . | TRBV7-9 | TGTGCCAGCAGCCATCTCGAGGGGGTGAACACCGGGGAGCTGTTTTTT | CASSHLEGVNTGELFF
. | TRBJ1-4 | . | TRBV2 | TGTGCCAGCAGTGAAACAGGGCCCCCTAATGAAAAACTGTTTTTT | CASSETGPPNEKLFF
. | TRBJ2-5 | TRBD1 | TRBV5-1 | TGCGCCAGCAGCCACCCGACAGGGCAAGAGACCCAGTACTTC | CASSHPTGQETQYF
. | TRBJ2-7 | . | TRBV27 | TGTGCCAGCAGTTTATACGGAGCCTACGAGCAGTACTTC | CASSLYGAYEQYF
once | TRBJ1-1 | . | TRBV11-2 | TGTGCCAGCAGCCCATTGGGCACTGAAGCTTTCTTT | CASSPLGTEAFF
. | TRBJ2-3 | . | TRBV29-1 | TGCAGCGTTGAAGATCTTTCGTCCACAGATACGCAGTATTTT | CSVEDLSSTDTQYF
. | TRBJ1-1 | . | TRBV10-2 | TGCGCCAGCAGTGAGTCGACTCTTCTCGTTGTCTTT | CASSESTLLVVF
. | TRBJ1-2 | TRBD1 | TRBV28 | TGTGCCAGCAGTTCTCGACGACAGGGTAACTATGGCTACACCTTC | CASSSRRQGNYGYTF
. | TRBJ1-2 | TRBD1 | TRBV4-3 | TGCGCCAGCAGCCAAGATCCTTGGACAGGGGGCGGTGGCTACACCTTC | CASSQDPWTGGGGYTF
once | TRBJ2-7 | . | TRBV28 | TGTGCCAGCAGCACCCCGGGCGGTACCTCCTACGAGCAGTACTTC | CASSTPGGTSYEQYF
. | TRBJ2-2 | TRBD2 | TRBV7-9 | TGTGCCAGCAGCCCGGGACTAGCGCAACGAGGGACCGGGGAGCTGTTTTTT | CASSPGLAQRGTGELFF
. | TRBJ1-6 | TRBD1 | TRBV5-6 | TGTGCCAGCAGCCCGTCCGGGACAGGGGTTGTGAACCTCCACTTT | CASSPSGTGVVNLHF
once | TRBJ1-5 | . | TRBV6-6 | TGTGCCAGCAGTTACTTAACGGGGGGGAACCAGCCCCAGCATTTT | CASSYLTGGNQPQHF
. | TRBJ2-6 | . | TRBV2 | TGTGCCAGCATTTGGGACGGGGGCTCTGGGGCCAACGTCCTGACTTTC | CASIWDGGSGANVLTF
. | TRBJ2-5 | . | TRBV5-1 | TGCGCCAGCAGTTTTACCTATTCCACCAGACAGAGCGGGGAGACCCAGTACTTC | CASSFTYSTRQSGETQYF
. | TRBJ2-7 | TRBD2 | TRBV7-2 | TGTGCCAGCAGCATTTCCGGGACTAGCGGGAGCGGCGAGCAGTACTTC | CASSISGTSGSGEQYF
. | TRBJ2-5 | . | TRBV5-1 | TGCGCCAGCAGCTTGACGGTAGGGGGGTCCACGGAAGAGACCCAGTACTTC | CASSLTVGGSTEETQYF
. | TRBJ1-2 | . | TRBV7-2 | TGTGCCAGCAGCTGGGGGGGAGTCACTAGCTATGGCTACACCTTC | CASSWGGVTSYGYTF
. | TRBJ2-7 | . | TRBV5-4 | TGTGCCAGCAGATCAGGCCCCCGCAGGGGGGCCTACGAGCAGTACTTC | CASRSGPRRGAYEQYF
. | TRBJ2-5 | . | TRBV11-2 | TGTGCCAGCAGCTTAGAATGGGACTTACAAGAGACCCAGTACTTC | CASSLEWDLQETQYF
few | TRBJ1-6 | . | TRBV7-3 | TGTGCCAGCAGCCCGACAGCGAATTCACCCCTCCACTTT | CASSPTANSPLHF
once | TRBJ1-3 | . | TRBV5-1 | TGCGCCAGCAGCTTGGAGGCAGGACCACTCTCTGGAAACACCATATATTTT | CASSLEAGPLSGNTIYF
. | TRBJ1-2 | TRBD1 | TRBV27 | TGTGCCAGCAGTTTCACAGGGGGCGGTGGCTACACCTTC | CASSFTGGGGYTF
. | TRBJ1-1 | TRBD1 | TRBV5-5 | TGTGCCAGCAGCTTTCGGGCAGGGGGTAGCACTGAAGCTTTCTTT | CASSFRAGGSTEAFF
few | TRBJ1-1 | . | TRBV19 | TGTGCCACAAGAGAGGGAGTGGTTGGCACTGAAGCTTTCTTT | CATREGVVGTEAFF
. | TRBJ2-1 | . | TRBV12-1 | TGTGCCAGCAGCCTAGGAAGGGCCTACAATGAGCAGTTCTTC | CASSLGRAYNEQFF
. | TRBJ2-7 | . | TRBV15 | TGTGCCACCAGCTCCCATTCAGGGGTCTACGAGCAGTACTTC | CATSSHSGVYEQYF
few | TRBJ2-2 | TRBD1 | TRBV29-1 | TGCAGCGGTGGGATTGCAGGGGGCATGGTAGGGGAGCTGTTTTTT | CSGGIAGGMVGELFF
. | TRBJ1-5 | . | TRBV6-1 | TGTGCCAGCAGCACCCTCGATCAGCCCCAGCATTTT | CASSTLDQPQHF
. | TRBJ2-5 | . | TRBV27 | TGTGCCAGCAGTTTATACAGGGAAGAGACCCAGTACTTC | CASSLYREETQYF
. | TRBJ2-1 | . | TRBV5-5 | TGTGCCAGCAGCTCCGGGTACTTCTCGTTCTTC | CASSSGYFSFF
few | TRBJ1-2 | . | TRBV5-8 | TGTGCCAGCAGCTTGATCCCGGGGGCCGGTGGGGGCTACACCTTC | CASSLIPGAGGGYTF
. | TRBJ2-1 | TRBD2 | TRBV28 | TGTGCCACTTGGGAGGGGCCCCCCTACAATGAGCAGTTCTTC | CATWEGPPYNEQFF
. | TRBJ2-7 | . | TRBV9 | TGTGCCAGCAGCCCTATGAGGGAGCCCTCCTTCGAGCAGTACTTC | CASSPMREPSFEQYF
. | TRBJ2-5 | . | TRBV11-2 | TGTGCCAGCAGCTTAGATCGGGGACCTCAAGAGACCCAGTACTTC | CASSLDRGPQETQYF
. | TRBJ2-7 | . | TRBV28 | TGTGCCAGCAGTTTGTCATGGGAGCAGTACTTC | CASSLSWEQYF
. | TRBJ2-3 | TRBD1 | TRBV5-1 | TGCGCCAGCACAACTAGGACAGGGGTGGCAGATACGCAGTATTTT | CASTTRTGVADTQYF
. | TRBJ1-2 | . | TRBV21-1 | TGTGCCAGCACCTTGCGGGCAGAGCTCTTCTATGGCTACACCTTC | CASTLRAELFYGYTF
. | TRBJ1-6 | . | TRBV5-4 | TGTGCCAGCAGCTTGGCTGGGGCCTATTCACCCCTCCACTTT | CASSLAGAYSPLHF
. | TRBJ2-3 | . | TRBV5-1 | TGCGCCAGCAGCTTGGACCGGACACCCTTCACAGATACGCAGTATTTT | CASSLDRTPFTDTQYF